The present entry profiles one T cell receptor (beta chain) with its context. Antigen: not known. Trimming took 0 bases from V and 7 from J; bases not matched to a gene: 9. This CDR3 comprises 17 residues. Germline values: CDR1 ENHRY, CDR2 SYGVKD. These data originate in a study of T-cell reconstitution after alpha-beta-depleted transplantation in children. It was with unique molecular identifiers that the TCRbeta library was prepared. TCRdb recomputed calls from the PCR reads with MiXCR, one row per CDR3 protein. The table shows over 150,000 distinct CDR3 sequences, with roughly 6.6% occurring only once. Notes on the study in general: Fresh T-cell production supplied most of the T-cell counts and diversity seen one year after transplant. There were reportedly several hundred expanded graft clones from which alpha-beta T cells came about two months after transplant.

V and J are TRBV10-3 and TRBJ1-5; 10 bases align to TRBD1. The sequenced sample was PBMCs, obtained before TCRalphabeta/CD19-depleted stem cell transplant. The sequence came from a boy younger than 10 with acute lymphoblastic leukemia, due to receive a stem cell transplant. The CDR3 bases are TGTGCCATCAGTGAGTCAGGCCGGGACAGGGGAGGGCAGCCCCAGCATTTT. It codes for CAISESGRDRGGQPQHF.